Listed below are T cell receptor beta chains from one sample, sequenced in a study of blood T cell repertoires in COVID-19. Data came from immunoSEQ multiplex PCR; TCRdb stores just in-frame clones and leaves some out. The table records roughly 66,000 clones, approximately 80% of them present only once. Sample: peripheral blood. The source is a man in his sixties with acute or convalescent COVID-19. The CDR3 runs from the conserved cysteine through the conserved F or W. D genes are given only for firm matches. The size field is filled for only some rows; it gives once, few, many or a size class.

j_call clone_size cdr3_length v_call d_call cdr3_nt cdr3_aa
TRBJ2-1 few 14 TRBV30 TRBD1 TGTGCCTGGAGTGGGGGACAGGGTGTCGATGAGCAGTTCTTC CAWSGGQGVDEQFF
TRBJ1-1 - 13 TRBV29-1 TRBD1 TGCAGCGTTTCTCCGGGACAGTACACTGAAGCTTTCTTT CSVSPGQYTEAFF
TRBJ2-3 - 16 TRBV27 - TGTGCCAGCAGCGACACCAGGGGTACCGTAATGGGTACGCAGTATTTT CASSDTRGTVMGTQYF
TRBJ1-6 - 13 TRBV10-3 TRBD1 TGTGCCACCTCCCGGGACAGCAATTCACCCCTCCACTTT CATSRDSNSPLHF
TRBJ1-5 - 14 TRBV2 - TGTGCCAGCAGTCCCCGACAAGATCATCAGCCCCAGCATTTT CASSPRQDHQPQHF
TRBJ2-2 - 14 TRBV2 - TGTGCCAGCATAGGCTCCAGGTACACCGGGGAGCTGTTTTTT CASIGSRYTGELFF
TRBJ1-2 once 15 TRBV4-1 TRBD1 TGCGCCAGCAGCCACGCGGACAGGGAAAACTATGGCTACACCTTC CASSHADRENYGYTF
TRBJ2-1 - 15 TRBV11-3 - TGTGCCAGCAGCTTAAGGCGGGGTGAATACAATGAGCAGTTCTTC CASSLRRGEYNEQFF
TRBJ2-7 - 11 TRBV27 - TGTGCCAGCAGTGAGGGATTCGAGCAGTACTTC CASSEGFEQYF
TRBJ1-2 - 13 TRBV10-3 TRBD1 TGTGCCATCAGCCCGACAGGGAACTATGGCTACACCTTC CAISPTGNYGYTF
TRBJ2-3 - 15 TRBV5-6 TRBD1 TGTGCCAGCAGCCCCCGGGACAGGGAAACAGATACGCAGTATTTT CASSPRDRETDTQYF
TRBJ1-3 - 16 TRBV19 - TGTGCCAGTAGCCAGGGAAACCTCCTCACTGGAAACACCATATATTTT CASSQGNLLTGNTIYF
TRBJ2-5 - 16 TRBV2 TRBD2 TGTGCCAGCAGATATTATTCTAGCGGGGGGAAGGGGACCCAGTACTTC CASRYYSSGGKGTQYF
TRBJ2-5 - 15 TRBV5-1 TRBD2 TGCGCCAGTTCGAGCGGGGGGTCGTACCAAGAGACCCAGTACTTC CASSSGGSYQETQYF
TRBJ1-1 - 14 TRBV6-5 TRBD1 TGTGCCAGCAGGGGGGGACAGGGGAACACTGAAGCTTTCTTT CASRGGQGNTEAFF
TRBJ1-5 - 15 TRBV3-1/TRBV3-2 - TGTGCCAGCAGCCAAGGCGTACAGGGTTGGCAGCCCCAGCATTTT CASSQGVQGWQPQHF
TRBJ2-3 - 16 TRBV9 TRBD2 TGTGCCAGCAGCGTAGGTGCTAGCGGGGGTACAGATACGCAGTATTTT CASSVGASGGTDTQYF
TRBJ2-2 once 17 TRBV7-2 TRBD1 TGTGCCAGCAGCTTAAGACAGGGGGCGCCTGTAACCGGGGAGCTGTTTTTT CASSLRQGAPVTGELFF
TRBJ1-2 - 13 TRBV5-1 TRBD1 TGCGCCAGCAGCCCGACGGACAGGGAAGGCTACACCTTC CASSPTDREGYTF
TRBJ2-7 - 13 TRBV7-2 TRBD1 TGTGCCAGCAGCATACGGGACAGGGGCGAGCAGTACTTC CASSIRDRGEQYF
TRBJ1-2 few 14 TRBV11-2 - TGTGCCAGCAGCTCAATTCGCACAGGAGATGGCTACACCTTC CASSSIRTGDGYTF
TRBJ2-2 - 13 TRBV5-4 - TGTGCCAGCAGCCTCGCAGGGGTCCGGGAGCTGTTTTTT CASSLAGVRELFF
TRBJ2-1 - 16 TRBV12-5 TRBD2 TGTGCTAGTGGTTTGGTTCCCCCTAGCGGGTACAATGAGCAGTTCTTC CASGLVPPSGYNEQFF
TRBJ2-1 - 17 TRBV13 TRBD2 TGTGCCAGCAGCTTAGAGCGGGGTCTTAGGTTGTACAATGAGCAGTTCTTC CASSLERGLRLYNEQFF
TRBJ2-4 - 15 TRBV21-1 - TGTGCCAGCAGCACCCCCAGGGGTGCCAAAAACATTCAGTACTTC CASSTPRGAKNIQYF
TRBJ2-6 - 17 TRBV7-8 - TGTGCCAGCAGCTTAGCCACAGAAAGCTCTGGGGCCAACGTCCTGACTTTC CASSLATESSGANVLTF
TRBJ1-4 - 16 TRBV7-8 - TGTGCCAGCAGCGAGGGTCCCCGGCTTCTTAATGAAAAACTGTTTTTT CASSEGPRLLNEKLFF
TRBJ1-2 few 14 TRBV7-9 - TGTGCCAGCAGCTTATTGGGGCAGGGCGATGGCTACACCTTC CASSLLGQGDGYTF
TRBJ2-2 - 14 TRBV6-5 TRBD1 TGTGCCAGCAAAGACAGGGTGAACACCGGGGAGCTGTTTTTT CASKDRVNTGELFF
TRBJ2-7 - 15 TRBV7-2 TRBD1 TGTGCCAGCAGCTTGGCCGGGACAGGGGATTACGAGCAGTACTTC CASSLAGTGDYEQYF
TRBJ2-7 few 15 TRBV14 - TGTGCCAGCAGGAGGAGCGGGACAGGAACCTACGAGCAGTACTTC CASRRSGTGTYEQYF
TRBJ2-5 - 14 TRBV19 - TGTGCCAGTAGTATAGGGGCAGGGGAAAAGACCCAGTACTTC CASSIGAGEKTQYF
TRBJ2-1 - 13 TRBV5-1 TRBD2 TGCGCCAGCACCCGGGGGGTTTACAATGAGCAGTTCTTC CASTRGVYNEQFF
TRBJ1-1 few 13 TRBV5-5 - TGTGCCAGCAGCTTGGCAGGGGCCACTGAAGCTTTCTTT CASSLAGATEAFF
TRBJ2-1 - 15 TRBV6-2/TRBV6-3 - TGTGCCAGCAGCAATGTTGGCCGTACCTACAATGAGCAGTTCTTC CASSNVGRTYNEQFF
TRBJ2-1 - 18 TRBV4-3 TRBD1 TGCGCCAGCAGCCAAACCTGGTTAGGACAGGGGCCCTCTAATGAGCAGTTCTTC CASSQTWLGQGPSNEQFF
TRBJ1-2 once 15 TRBV11-3 - TGTGCCAGCAGCTCCCGTGGGGGGACTAACTATGGCTACACCTTC CASSSRGGTNYGYTF
TRBJ1-2 - 14 TRBV11-3 - TGTGCCAGCAGCTTACGGGGGTCTGGCTATGGCTACACCTTC CASSLRGSGYGYTF
TRBJ2-7 - 14 TRBV18 - TGTGCCAGCCGCAGCCGGGAGCTAGTCTACGAGCAGTACTTC CASRSRELVYEQYF
TRBJ2-3 - 16 TRBV19 TRBD1 TGTGCCAGTAGTAAAAGGACAGGGGGCCGCACAGATACGCAGTATTTT CASSKRTGGRTDTQYF
TRBJ1-6 few 15 TRBV5-1 - TGCGCCAGCAGCTTGGCTCCAGGAAATAATTCACCCCTCCACTTT CASSLAPGNNSPLHF
TRBJ2-5 - 17 TRBV5-1 TRBD2 TGCGCCAGCAGCTTCGGGACTAGTCCTAAGATTGGAGAGACCCAGTACTTC CASSFGTSPKIGETQYF
TRBJ2-7 - 13 TRBV6-5 - TGTGCCAGCAATCCAGGGATGACCTACGAGCAGTACTTC CASNPGMTYEQYF
TRBJ1-1 - 16 TRBV7-2 - TGTGCCAGCAGCTTAGAGTACCGGCATGGGAGTACTGAAGCTTTCTTT CASSLEYRHGSTEAFF
TRBJ2-2 once 19 TRBV7-8 TRBD1 TGTGCCAGCAGCACCCGGACAGGGGGAGGTATCGGGAACACCGGGGAGCTGTTTTTT CASSTRTGGGIGNTGELFF
TRBJ1-1 once 18 TRBV3-1/TRBV3-2 - TGTGCCAGCAGCCAAGATTTAGCAGTCCCCGCTCGTTACACTGAAGCTTTCTTT CASSQDLAVPARYTEAFF
TRBJ1-5 - 15 TRBV2 TRBD1 TGTGCCAGCAGTGAAGAGCAGGGGGCAATTGAGCCCCAGCATTTT CASSEEQGAIEPQHF
TRBJ1-1 few 14 TRBV3-1/TRBV3-2 TRBD1 TGTGCCAGCAGTCGCTCACAGGGGGATCGGGAAGCTTTCTTT CASSRSQGDREAFF
TRBJ2-6 - 16 TRBV7-8 TRBD1 TGTGCCAGCAGCACAGACAGGGGGTTTGGGGCCAACGTCCTGACTTTC CASSTDRGFGANVLTF
TRBJ1-4 once 14 TRBV7-2 TRBD1 TGTGCCAGCAGCCCTTGGGACAGTAATGAAAAACTGTTTTTT CASSPWDSNEKLFF
TRBJ1-5 - 15 TRBV5-4 TRBD1 TGTGCCAGCAGCCGGGGACAGGGGGCTGATCAGCCCCAGCATTTT CASSRGQGADQPQHF
TRBJ2-7 - 14 TRBV4-3 - TGCGCCAGCAGCCAAGCAGGAGGGGGGGAACGGCAGTACTTC CASSQAGGGERQYF
TRBJ2-5 once 15 TRBV10-3 TRBD2 TGTGCCATCAGTGAGTCCCCAGCGGGAATGCAGACCCAGTACTTC CAISESPAGMQTQYF
TRBJ1-1 - 17 TRBV5-6 - TGTGCCAGCAGCTTGGGACCAACCGGGACTGACAACACTGAAGCTTTCTTT CASSLGPTGTDNTEAFF
TRBJ2-3 once 17 TRBV7-2 TRBD2 TGTGCCAGCAGCTTACCCAAACTAGCGACCCGGAGAGATACGCAGTATTTT CASSLPKLATRRDTQYF
TRBJ2-5 - 15 TRBV9 - TGTGCCAGCAGCGTAAACCCCCGGGGACAAGAGACCCAGTACTTC CASSVNPRGQETQYF